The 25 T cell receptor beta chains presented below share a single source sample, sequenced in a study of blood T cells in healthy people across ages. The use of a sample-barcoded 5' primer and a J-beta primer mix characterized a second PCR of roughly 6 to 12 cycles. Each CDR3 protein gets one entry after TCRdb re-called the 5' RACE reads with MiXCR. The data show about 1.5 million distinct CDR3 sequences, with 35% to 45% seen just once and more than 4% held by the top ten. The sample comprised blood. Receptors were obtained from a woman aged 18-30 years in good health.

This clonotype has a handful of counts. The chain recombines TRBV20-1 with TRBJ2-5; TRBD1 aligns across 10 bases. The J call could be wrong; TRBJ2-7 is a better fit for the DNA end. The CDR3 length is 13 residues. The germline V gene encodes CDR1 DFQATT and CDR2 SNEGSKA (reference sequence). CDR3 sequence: CSAPGTGVGEQYF. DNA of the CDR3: TGCAGTGCTCCCGGGACAGGGGTTGGCGAGCAGTACTTC.

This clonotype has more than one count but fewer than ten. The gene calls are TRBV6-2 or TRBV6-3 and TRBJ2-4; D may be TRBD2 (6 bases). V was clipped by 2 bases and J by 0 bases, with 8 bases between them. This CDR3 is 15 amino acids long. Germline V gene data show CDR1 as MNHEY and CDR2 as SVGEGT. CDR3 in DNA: TGTGCCAGCAGTTACGGAGGGGCAGCCAAAAACATTCAGTACTTC. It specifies CASSYGGAAKNIQYF.

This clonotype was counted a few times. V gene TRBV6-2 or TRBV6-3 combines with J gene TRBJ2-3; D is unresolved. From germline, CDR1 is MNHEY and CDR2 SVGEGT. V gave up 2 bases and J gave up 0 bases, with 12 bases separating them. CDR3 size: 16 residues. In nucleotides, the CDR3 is TGTGCCAGCAGTTACAGTCCCTCCTATAGCACAGATACGCAGTATTTT. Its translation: CASSYSPSYSTDTQYF.

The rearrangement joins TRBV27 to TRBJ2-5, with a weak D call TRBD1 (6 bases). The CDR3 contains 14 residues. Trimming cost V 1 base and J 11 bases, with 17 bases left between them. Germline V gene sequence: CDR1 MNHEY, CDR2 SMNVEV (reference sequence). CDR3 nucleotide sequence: TGTGCCAGCAGTTTATTCAGGGGTGATGGGGAGCAGTACTTC. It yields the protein CASSLFRGDGEQYF.

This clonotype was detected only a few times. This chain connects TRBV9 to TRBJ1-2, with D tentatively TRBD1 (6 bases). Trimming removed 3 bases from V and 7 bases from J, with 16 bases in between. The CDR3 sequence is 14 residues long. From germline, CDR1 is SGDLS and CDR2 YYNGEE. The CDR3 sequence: CASSAPTGEGGYTF. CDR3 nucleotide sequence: TGTGCCAGCAGCGCCCCGACAGGAGAAGGTGGCTACACCTTC. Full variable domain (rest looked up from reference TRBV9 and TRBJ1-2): DSGVTQTPKHLITATGQRVTLRCSPRSGDLSVYWYQQSLDQGLQFLIQYYNGEERAKGNILERFSAQQFPDLHSELNLSSLELGDSALYFCASSAPTGEGGYTFGSGTRLTVV.

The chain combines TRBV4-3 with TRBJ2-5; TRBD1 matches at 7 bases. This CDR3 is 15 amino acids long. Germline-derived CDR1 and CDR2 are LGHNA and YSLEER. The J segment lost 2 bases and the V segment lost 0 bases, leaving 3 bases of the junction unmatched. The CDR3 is CASSQERQGQETQYF. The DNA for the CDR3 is TGCGCCAGCAGCCAAGAAAGACAGGGTCAAGAGACCCAGTACTTC.

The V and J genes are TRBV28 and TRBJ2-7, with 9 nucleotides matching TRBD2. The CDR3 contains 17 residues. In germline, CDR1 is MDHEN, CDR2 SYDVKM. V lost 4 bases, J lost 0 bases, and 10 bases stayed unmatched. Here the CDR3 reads CASSSPGGTSFSYEQYF. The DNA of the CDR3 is TGTGCCAGCAGTTCGCCGGGGGGGACTAGCTTCTCCTACGAGCAGTACTTC.

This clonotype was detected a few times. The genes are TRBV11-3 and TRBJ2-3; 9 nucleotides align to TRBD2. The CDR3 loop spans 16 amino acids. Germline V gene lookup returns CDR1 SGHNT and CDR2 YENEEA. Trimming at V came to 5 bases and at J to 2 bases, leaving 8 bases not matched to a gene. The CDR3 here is CASSLMGTSNTDTQYF. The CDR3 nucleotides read TGTGCCAGCAGCCTGATGGGGACTAGCAACACAGATACGCAGTATTTT. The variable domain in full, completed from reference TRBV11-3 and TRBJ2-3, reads EAGVVQSPRYKIIEKKQPVAFWCNPISGHNTLYWYLQNLGQGPELLIRYENEEAVDDSQLPKDRFSAERLKGVDSTLKIQPAELGDSAVYLCASSLMGTSNTDTQYFGPGTRLTVL.

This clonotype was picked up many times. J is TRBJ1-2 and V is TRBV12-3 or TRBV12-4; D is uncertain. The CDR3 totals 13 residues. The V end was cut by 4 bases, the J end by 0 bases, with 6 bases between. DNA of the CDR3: TGTGCCAGCAGTTCCGGATCTAACTATGGCTACACCTTC. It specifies CASSSGSNYGYTF.

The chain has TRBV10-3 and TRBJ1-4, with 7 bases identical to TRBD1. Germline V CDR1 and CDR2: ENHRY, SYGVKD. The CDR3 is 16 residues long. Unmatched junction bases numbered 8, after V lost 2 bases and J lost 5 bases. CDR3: CAISEGRQGFNEKLFF. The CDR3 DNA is TGTGCCATCAGTGAGGGACGACAGGGATTCAATGAAAAACTGTTTTTT.

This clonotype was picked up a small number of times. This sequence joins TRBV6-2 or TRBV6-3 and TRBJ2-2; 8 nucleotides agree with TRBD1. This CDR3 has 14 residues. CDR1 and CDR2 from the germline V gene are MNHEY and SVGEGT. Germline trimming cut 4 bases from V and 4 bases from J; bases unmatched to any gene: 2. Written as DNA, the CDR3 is TGTGCCAGCAGTTCGGACAGGGCCACCGGGGAGCTGTTTTTT. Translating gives CASSSDRATGELFF.

The CDR3 bases are TGCGCCAGCAGCTTTGTAGCAGAGCTCTACAATGAGCAGTACTTC. It yields the protein CASSFVAELYNEQYF. The rearrangement joins TRBV5-1 to TRBJ2-5; D is unresolved. The CDR3 loop spans 15 amino acids. Germline V gene sequence: CDR1 SGHRS, CDR2 YFSETQ. V was clipped by 2 bases and J by 11 bases, with 22 bases between them.

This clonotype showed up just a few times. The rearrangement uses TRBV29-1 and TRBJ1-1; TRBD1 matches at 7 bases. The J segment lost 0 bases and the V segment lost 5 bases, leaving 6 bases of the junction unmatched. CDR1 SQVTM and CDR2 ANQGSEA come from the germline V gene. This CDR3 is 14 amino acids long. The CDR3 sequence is CSVRQGNMNTEAFF. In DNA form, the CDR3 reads TGCAGCGTTCGACAGGGTAACATGAACACTGAAGCTTTCTTT.

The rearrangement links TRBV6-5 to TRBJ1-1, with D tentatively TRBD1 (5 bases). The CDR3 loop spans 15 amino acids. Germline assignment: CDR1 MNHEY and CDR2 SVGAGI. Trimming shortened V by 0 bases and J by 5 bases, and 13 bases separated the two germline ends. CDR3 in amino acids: CASSYSIGGWTEAFF. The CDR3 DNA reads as TGTGCCAGCAGTTACTCGATTGGGGGTTGGACTGAAGCTTTCTTT.

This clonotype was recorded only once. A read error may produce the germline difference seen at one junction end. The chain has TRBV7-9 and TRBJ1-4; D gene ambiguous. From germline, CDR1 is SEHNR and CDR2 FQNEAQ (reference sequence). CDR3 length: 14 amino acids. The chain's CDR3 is CTSSAVAAHEKLFF. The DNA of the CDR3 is TGTACCAGCAGCGCCGTAGCGGCCCATGAAAAACTGTTTTTT.

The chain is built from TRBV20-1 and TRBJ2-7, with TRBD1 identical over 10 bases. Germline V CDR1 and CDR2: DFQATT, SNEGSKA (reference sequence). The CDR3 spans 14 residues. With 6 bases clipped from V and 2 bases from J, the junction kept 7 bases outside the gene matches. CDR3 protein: CSAHPGQGTYEQYF. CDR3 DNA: TGCAGTGCCCACCCGGGACAGGGGACCTACGAGCAGTACTTC.

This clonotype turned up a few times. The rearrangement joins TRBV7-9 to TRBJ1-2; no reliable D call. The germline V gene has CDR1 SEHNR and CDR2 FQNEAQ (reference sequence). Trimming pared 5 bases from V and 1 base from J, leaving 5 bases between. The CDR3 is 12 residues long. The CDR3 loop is CASSTVNYGYTF. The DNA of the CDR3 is TGTGCCAGCAGCACAGTTAACTATGGCTACACCTTC. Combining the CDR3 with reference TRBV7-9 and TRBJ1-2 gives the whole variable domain DTGVSQNPRHKITKRGQNVTFRCDPISEHNRLYWYRQTLGQGPEFLTYFQNEAQLEKSRLLSDRFSAERPKGSFSTLEIQRTEQGDSAMYLCASSTVNYGYTFGSGTRLTVV.

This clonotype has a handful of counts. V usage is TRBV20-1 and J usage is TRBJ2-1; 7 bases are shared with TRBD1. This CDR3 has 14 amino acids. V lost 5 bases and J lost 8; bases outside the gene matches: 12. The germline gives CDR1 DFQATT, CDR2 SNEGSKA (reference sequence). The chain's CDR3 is CSAEDRAGWDEQFF. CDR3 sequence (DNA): TGCAGTGCTGAAGACAGGGCGGGTTGGGATGAGCAGTTCTTC.

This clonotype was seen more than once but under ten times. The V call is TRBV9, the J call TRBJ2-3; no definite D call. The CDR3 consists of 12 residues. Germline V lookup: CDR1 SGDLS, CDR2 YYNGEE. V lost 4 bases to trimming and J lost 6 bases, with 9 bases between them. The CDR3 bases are TGTGCCAGCAGCAAGGTCAGGGATACGCAGTATTTT. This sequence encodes CASSKVRDTQYF.

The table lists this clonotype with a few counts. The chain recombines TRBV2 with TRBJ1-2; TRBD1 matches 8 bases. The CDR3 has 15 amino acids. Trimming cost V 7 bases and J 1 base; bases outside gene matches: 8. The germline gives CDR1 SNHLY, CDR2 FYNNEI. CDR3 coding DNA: TGTGCCAGCACACGGGACAGGACATTTAACTATGGCTACACCTTC. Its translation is CASTRDRTFNYGYTF.

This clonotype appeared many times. This CDR3 reads CASSQLASNEQYF. DNA of the CDR3: TGCGCCAGCAGCCAACTAGCGAGTAACGAGCAGTACTTC. The chain couples TRBV4-3 to TRBJ2-7; a possible D gene is TRBD2 (6 bases). The V gene lost 2 bases and the J gene lost 5 bases, with 10 bases spanning the gap. The CDR3 is 13 amino acids. Germline V gene sequence: CDR1 LGHNA, CDR2 YSLEER.

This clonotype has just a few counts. CDR3 sequence: CAISEGRDNQPQHF. The CDR3 region has the DNA TGTGCCATCAGTGAGGGCAGGGACAATCAGCCCCAGCATTTT. The V and J genes are TRBV10-3 and TRBJ1-5, with a possible D match to TRBD1 (5 bases). Trimming removed 2 bases from V and 3 bases from J, with 8 bases in between. The germline CDR1 and CDR2 sequences are ENHRY and SYGVKD. This CDR3 is built from 14 residues.

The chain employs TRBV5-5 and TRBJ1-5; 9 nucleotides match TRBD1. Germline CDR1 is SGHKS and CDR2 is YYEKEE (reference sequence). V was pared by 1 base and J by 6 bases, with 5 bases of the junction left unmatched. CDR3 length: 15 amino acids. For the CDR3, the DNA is TGTGCCAGCAGCTTGACAGGGGGCGCTTCTCAGCCCCAGCATTTT. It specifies CASSLTGGASQPQHF.

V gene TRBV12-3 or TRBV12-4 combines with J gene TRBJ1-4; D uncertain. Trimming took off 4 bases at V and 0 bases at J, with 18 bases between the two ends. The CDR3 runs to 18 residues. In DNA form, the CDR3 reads TGTGCCAGCAGTTATGTGGTAGGCGGCTCCGCAACTAATGAAAAACTGTTTTTT. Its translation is CASSYVVGGSATNEKLFF.

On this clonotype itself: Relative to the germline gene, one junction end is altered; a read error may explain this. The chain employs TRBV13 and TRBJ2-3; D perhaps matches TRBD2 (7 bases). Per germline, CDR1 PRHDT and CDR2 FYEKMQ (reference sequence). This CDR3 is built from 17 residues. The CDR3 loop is CASSLSPAGAHADKQYF. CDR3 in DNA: TGTGCCAGCAGCTTAAGTCCGGCGGGGGCGCATGCAGATAAGCAGTATTTT.